This TCR beta chain came from a study of breast tumors, draining lymph nodes, adjacent tissues. Study findings and constraints: Tumor repertoires ranked between lymph nodes and nontumor tissue in diversity, with V and J gene preferences.

Germline CDR1 is LNHNV and CDR2 is YYDKDF (reference sequence). The CDR3 loop spans 14 amino acids. V was trimmed by 5 bases and J by 4 bases, leaving 14 bases between them. TCRdb reprocessed the multiplex PCR reads via MiXCR and lists one record per CDR3 protein. The sample has approximately 31,000 distinct CDR3 sequences; approximately 63% are singletons. This clonotype was seen at least ten times. Its target is unknown. This may be a read error, as it is one base from a much larger clone. The source is a female donor with breast cancer. Some clones in this sample may be carry-over from other donors' samples. The V and J genes are TRBV15 and TRBJ2-5; a possible D gene is TRBD2 (7 bases). The specimen was breast tumor tissue. CDR3 DNA: TGTGCCACCAGCGGAAGGGGGGGCTTAGAGACCCAGTACTTC. Translated: CATSGRGGLETQYF.